This entry is about one T cell receptor beta chain. Only in-frame clones appear in the TCRdb table, and some are missing; sequencing was by immunoSEQ multiplex PCR. The sample holds about 18,000 clones; 67% are singletons and the top ten take approximately 19%. This sample is part of a study of OX40 agonist ivuxolimab in advanced cancers. Across the whole study: Cohort: around 79% men, mean age approximately 64, aged roughly 23 to 90.

The CDR3 totals 16 residues. Germline V lookup: CDR1 LGHNA, CDR2 YSLEER. V dropped 0 bases and J dropped 2 bases, with 12 bases sitting between them. This TCR came from an adult with an advanced solid tumor such as melanoma, head and neck, liver or kidney cancer. The sequences come from CD4+ or CD8+ T cells sorted from blood, collected in a trial of the OX40 agonist ivuxolimab. This chain connects TRBV4-3 to TRBJ2-3; D perhaps matches TRBD2 (5 bases). This CDR3 reads CASSQDRSGLTDTQYF. The CDR3 DNA is TGCGCCAGCAGCCAAGATAGGAGCGGTCTCACAGATACGCAGTATTTT.